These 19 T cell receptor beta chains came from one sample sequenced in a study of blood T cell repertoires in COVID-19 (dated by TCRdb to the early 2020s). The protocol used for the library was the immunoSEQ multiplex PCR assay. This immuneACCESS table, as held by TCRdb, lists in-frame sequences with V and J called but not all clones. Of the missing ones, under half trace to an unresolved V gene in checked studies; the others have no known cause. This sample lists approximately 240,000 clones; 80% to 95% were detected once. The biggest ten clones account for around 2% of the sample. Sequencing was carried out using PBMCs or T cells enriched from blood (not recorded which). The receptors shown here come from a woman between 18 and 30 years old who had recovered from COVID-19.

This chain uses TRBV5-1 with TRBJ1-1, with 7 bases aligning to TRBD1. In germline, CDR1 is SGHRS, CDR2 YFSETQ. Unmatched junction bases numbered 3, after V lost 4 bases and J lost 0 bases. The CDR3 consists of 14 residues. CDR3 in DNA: TGCGCCAGCAGCCCGGGACAGATGAACACTGAAGCTTTCTTT. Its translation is CASSPGQMNTEAFF. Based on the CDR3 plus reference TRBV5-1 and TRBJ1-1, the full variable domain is KAGVTQTPRYLIKTRGQQVTLSCSPISGHRSVSWYQQTPGQGLQFLFEYFSETQRNKGNFPGRFSGRQFSNSRSEMNVSTLELGDSALYLCASSPGQMNTEAFFGQGTRLTVV.

The CDR3 loop is CASSIRQGIGEKLFF. CDR3 bases: TGTGCCAGCAGCATAAGGCAGGGAATAGGGGAAAAACTGTTTTTT. The chain couples TRBV5-6 to TRBJ1-4; a possible D gene is TRBD1 (5 bases). Germline V CDR1 and CDR2: SGHDT, YYEEEE. There are 15 residues in the CDR3. V lost 4 bases and J lost 8, with 18 bases in between.

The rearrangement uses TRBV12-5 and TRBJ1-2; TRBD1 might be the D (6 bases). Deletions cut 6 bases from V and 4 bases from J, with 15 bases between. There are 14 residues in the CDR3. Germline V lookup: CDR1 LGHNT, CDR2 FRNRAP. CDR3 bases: TGTGCTAGTGGCCCTGGACGGGACATCTATGGCTACACCTTC. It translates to CASGPGRDIYGYTF.

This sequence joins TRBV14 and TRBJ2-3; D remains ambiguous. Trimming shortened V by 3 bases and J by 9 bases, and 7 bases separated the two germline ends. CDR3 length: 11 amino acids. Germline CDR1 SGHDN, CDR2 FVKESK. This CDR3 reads CASSQRWTQYF. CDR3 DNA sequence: TGTGCCAGCAGCCAGCGGTGGACGCAGTATTTT.

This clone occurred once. The DNA for the CDR3 is TGTGCCAGCAGCTTAAGACGGACAGTCGGTTATGGCTACACCTTC. Residues: CASSLRRTVGYGYTF. The chain has TRBV7-8 and TRBJ1-2; D perhaps matches TRBD1 (6 bases). From germline, CDR1 is SGHVS and CDR2 FQNEAQ. Trimming pared 2 bases from V and 5 bases from J, leaving 15 bases between. The CDR3 has 15 residues.

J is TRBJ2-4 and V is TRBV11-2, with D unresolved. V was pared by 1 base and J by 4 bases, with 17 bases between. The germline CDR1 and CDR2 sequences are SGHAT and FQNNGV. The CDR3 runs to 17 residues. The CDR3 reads CASSLGWAGYEKNIQYF. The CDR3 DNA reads TGTGCCAGCAGCTTAGGGTGGGCCGGATACGAGAAAAACATTCAGTACTTC.

The CDR3, as DNA: TGTGCCAGCAGCCCCGCCTACGAGCAGTACTTC. It is translated as CASSPAYEQYF. The chain recombines TRBV6-5 with TRBJ2-7; D remains unclear. Germline CDR1 reads MNHEY; CDR2 reads SVGAGI. This CDR3 spans 11 amino acids. Trimming pared 6 bases from V and 2 bases from J, leaving 5 bases between.

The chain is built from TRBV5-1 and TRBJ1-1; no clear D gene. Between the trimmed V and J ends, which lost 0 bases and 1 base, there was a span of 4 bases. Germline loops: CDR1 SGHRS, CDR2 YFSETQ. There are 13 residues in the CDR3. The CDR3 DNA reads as TGCGCCAGCAGCTTGGCGGGGAACACTGAAGCTTTCTTT. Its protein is CASSLAGNTEAFF.

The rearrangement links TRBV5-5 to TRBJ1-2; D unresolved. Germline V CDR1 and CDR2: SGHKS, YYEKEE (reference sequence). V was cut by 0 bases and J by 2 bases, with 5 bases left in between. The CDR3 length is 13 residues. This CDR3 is CASSLAGNYGYTF. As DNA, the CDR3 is TGTGCCAGCAGCTTGGCAGGCAACTATGGCTACACCTTC. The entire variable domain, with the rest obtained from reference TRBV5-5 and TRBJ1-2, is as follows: DAGVTQSPTHLIKTRGQQVTLRCSPISGHKSVSWYQQVLGQGPQFIFQYYEKEERGRGNFPDRFSARQFPNYSSELNVNALLLGDSALYLCASSLAGNYGYTFGSGTRLTVV.

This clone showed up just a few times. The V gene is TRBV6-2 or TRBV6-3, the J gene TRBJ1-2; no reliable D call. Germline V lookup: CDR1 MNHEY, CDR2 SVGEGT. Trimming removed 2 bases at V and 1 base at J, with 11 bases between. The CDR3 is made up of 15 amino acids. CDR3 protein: CASSYLLTGNYGYTF. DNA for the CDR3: TGTGCCAGCAGTTACCTTTTAACCGGTAACTATGGCTACACCTTC.

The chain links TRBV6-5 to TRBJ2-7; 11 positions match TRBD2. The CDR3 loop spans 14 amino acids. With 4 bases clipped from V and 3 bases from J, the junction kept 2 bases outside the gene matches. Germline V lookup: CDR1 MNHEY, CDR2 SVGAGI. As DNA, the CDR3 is TGTGCCAGCAGTTCCACTAGCGGGAGCTACGAGCAGTACTTC. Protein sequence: CASSSTSGSYEQYF.

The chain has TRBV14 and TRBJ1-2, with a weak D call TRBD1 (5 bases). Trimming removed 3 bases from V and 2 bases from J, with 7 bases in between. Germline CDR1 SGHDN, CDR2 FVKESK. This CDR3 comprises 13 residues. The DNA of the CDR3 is TGTGCCAGCAGCCAGGAGGGGAACTATGGCTACACCTTC. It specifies CASSQEGNYGYTF.

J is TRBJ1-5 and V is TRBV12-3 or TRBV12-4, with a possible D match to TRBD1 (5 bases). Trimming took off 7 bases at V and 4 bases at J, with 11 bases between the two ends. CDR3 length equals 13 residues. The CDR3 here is CASNWGPNQPQHF. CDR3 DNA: TGTGCCAGCAACTGGGGCCCGAATCAGCCCCAGCATTTT.

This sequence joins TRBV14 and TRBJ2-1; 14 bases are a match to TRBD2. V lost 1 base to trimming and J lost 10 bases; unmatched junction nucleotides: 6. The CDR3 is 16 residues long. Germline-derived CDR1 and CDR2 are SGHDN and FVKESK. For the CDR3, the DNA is TGTGCCAGCAGCCAAGTAAGGGGACTAGCGGGGGCCGAGCAGTTCTTC. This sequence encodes CASSQVRGLAGAEQFF. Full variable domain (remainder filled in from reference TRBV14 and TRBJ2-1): EAGVTQFPSHSVIEKGQTVTLRCDPISGHDNLYWYRRVMGKEIKFLLHFVKESKQDESGMPNNRFLAERTGGTYSTLKVQPAELEDSGVYFCASSQVRGLAGAEQFFGPGTRLTVL.

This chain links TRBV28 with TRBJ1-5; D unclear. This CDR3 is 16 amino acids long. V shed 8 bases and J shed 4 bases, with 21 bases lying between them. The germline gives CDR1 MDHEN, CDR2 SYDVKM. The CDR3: CASLPSTQRTNQPQHF. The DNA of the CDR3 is TGTGCCAGCCTTCCCTCGACTCAGAGAACTAATCAGCCCCAGCATTTT.

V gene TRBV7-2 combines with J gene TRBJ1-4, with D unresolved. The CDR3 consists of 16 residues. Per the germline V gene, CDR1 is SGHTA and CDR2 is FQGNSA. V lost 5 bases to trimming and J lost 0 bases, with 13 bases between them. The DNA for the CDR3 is TGTGCCAGCAGCCAGCCAAGGGAGACAACTAATGAAAAACTGTTTTTT. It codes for CASSQPRETTNEKLFF.

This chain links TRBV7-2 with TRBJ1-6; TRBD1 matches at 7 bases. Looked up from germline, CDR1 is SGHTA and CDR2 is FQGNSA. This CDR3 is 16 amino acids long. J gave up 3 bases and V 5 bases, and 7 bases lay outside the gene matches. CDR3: CASSPRQGFYNSPLHF. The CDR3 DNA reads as TGTGCCAGCAGCCCCAGACAGGGCTTCTATAATTCACCCCTCCACTTT.

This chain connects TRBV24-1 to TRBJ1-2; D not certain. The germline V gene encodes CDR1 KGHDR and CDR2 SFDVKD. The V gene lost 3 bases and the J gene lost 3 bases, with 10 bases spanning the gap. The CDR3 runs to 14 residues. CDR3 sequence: CATSDPTNYYGYTF. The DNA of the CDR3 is TGTGCCACCAGTGATCCTACCAATTACTATGGCTACACCTTC.

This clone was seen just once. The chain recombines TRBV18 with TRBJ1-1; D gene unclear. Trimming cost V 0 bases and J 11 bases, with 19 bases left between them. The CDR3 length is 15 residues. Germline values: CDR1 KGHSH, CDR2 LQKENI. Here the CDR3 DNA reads TGTGCCAGCTCACCACCGTCGGCTCAGGTGTATCTGGCTTTCTTT. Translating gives CASSPPSAQVYLAFF.